This T cell receptor beta chain was recovered during a study of T cell responses to AZD1222 COVID-19 vaccine. Only in-frame clones appear in the TCRdb table, and some are missing; sequencing was by immunoSEQ multiplex PCR. The data contain about 180,000 clones, about nine tenths of them singletons. The CDR3 contains 15 residues. V was clipped by 1 base and J by 3 bases; unmatched bases: 3. Germline values: CDR1 SGHTA, CDR2 FQGNSA. The sequenced sample was peripheral blood, obtained on day 0 of AZD1222 vaccination. The clonotype was recovered from an adult in good health. V usage is TRBV7-2 and J usage is TRBJ1-5; 7 nucleotides align to TRBD1. This CDR3 is CASSLGDSYNQPQHF. DNA of the CDR3: TGTGCCAGCAGCTTAGGGGACAGTTACAATCAGCCCCAGCATTTT.